The clone carrying this TCR beta chain was detected a few times. Repertoires were generated with immunoSEQ multiplex PCR, while TCRdb's copy carries only in-frame clones and drops some. The sample includes more than 550,000 clones, just under 75% seen only once; the top ten take about 1.7%. This sample was taken from a study of shared clonotypes between healthy human individuals. CDR1 and CDR2 (germline): MNHEY, SVGAGI. V was trimmed by 8 bases and J by 9 bases, leaving 5 bases between them. The CDR3 covers 9 residues. This receptor was obtained from a woman younger than 45 in good health. The sample consisted of memory CD4+ T cells sorted from blood. The subset: CD45RA-negative fraction. The J gene is TRBJ1-5, the V gene TRBV6-5; D uncertain. The chain's CDR3 is CASRRPQHF. DNA for the CDR3: TGTGCCAGCCGGCGGCCCCAGCATTTT.